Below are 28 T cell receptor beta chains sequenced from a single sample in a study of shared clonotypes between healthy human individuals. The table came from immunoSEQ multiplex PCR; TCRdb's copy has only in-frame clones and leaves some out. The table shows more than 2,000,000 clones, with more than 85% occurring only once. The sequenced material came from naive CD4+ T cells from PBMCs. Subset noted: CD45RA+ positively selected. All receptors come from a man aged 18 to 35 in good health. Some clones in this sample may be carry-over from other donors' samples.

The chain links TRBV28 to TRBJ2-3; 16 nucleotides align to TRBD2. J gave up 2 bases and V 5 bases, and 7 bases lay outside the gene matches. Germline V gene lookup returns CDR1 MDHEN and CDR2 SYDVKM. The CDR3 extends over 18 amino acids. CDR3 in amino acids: CASSLGTSGRALTDTQYF. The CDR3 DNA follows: TGTGCCAGCAGTCTAGGGACTAGCGGGAGGGCGCTCACAGATACGCAGTATTTT.

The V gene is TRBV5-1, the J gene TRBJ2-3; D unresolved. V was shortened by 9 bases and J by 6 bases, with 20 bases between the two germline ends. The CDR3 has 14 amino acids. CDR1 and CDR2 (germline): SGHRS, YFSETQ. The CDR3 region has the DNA TGCGCCACCGCGCAGTGGGATCCCAGGGATACGCAGTATTTT. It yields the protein CATAQWDPRDTQYF.

CDR3 coding DNA: TGTGCCAGCAGTCGCTACCCCCTGGCCAGGGGAGCGCGTGGAAACACCATATATTTT. Translating it yields CASSRYPLARGARGNTIYF. The chain employs TRBV28 and TRBJ1-3; D possibly corresponds to TRBD1 (6 bases). V was trimmed by 5 bases and J by 3 bases, leaving 26 bases between them. CDR1 is MDHEN and CDR2 is SYDVKM in the germline V gene. CDR3 length: 19 residues.

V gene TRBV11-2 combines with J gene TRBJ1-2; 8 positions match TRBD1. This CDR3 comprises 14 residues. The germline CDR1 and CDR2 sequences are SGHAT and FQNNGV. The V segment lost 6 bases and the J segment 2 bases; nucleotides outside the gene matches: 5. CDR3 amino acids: CASRPTGVNYGYTF. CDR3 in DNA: TGTGCCAGCAGACCGACAGGGGTAAACTATGGCTACACCTTC.

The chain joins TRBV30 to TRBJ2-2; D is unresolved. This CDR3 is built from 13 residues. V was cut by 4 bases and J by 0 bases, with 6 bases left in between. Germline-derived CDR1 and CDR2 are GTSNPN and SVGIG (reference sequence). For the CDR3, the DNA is TGTGCCTGGAATGATGCGAACACCGGGGAGCTGTTTTTT. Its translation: CAWNDANTGELFF.

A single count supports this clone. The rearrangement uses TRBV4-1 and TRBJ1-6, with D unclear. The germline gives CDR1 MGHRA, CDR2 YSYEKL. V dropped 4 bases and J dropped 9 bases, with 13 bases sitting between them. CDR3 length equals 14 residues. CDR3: CASSLPSGGSPLHF. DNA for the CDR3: TGCGCCAGCAGCCTTCCTTCTGGCGGTTCACCCCTCCACTTT.

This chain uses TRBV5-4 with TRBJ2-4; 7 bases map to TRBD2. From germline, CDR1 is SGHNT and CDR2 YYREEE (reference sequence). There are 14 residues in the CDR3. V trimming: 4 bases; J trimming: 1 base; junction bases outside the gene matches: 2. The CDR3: CASSRGEAKNIQYF. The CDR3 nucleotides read TGTGCCAGCAGCCGGGGGGAGGCCAAAAACATTCAGTACTTC.

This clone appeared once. CDR3 DNA sequence: TGCGCCAGCAGCCAAGGATCCTGGGGGGACAACAACTACGAGCAGTACTTC. It codes for CASSQGSWGDNNYEQYF. V gene TRBV4-1 combines with J gene TRBJ2-7; D might be TRBD1 or TRBD2, each matching 6 bases. Germline V gives CDR1 MGHRA, CDR2 YSYEKL. The CDR3 extends over 17 amino acids. With 1 base removed from V and 3 bases from J, the gap between germline ends came to 19 bases.

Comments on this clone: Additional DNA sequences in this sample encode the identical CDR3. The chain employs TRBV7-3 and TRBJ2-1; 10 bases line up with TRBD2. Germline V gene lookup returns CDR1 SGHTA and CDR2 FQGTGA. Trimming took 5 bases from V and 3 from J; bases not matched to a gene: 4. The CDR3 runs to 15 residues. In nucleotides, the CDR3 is TGTGCCAGCAGCGCAGGACTAGCGGACTACAATGAGCAGTTCTTC. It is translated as CASSAGLADYNEQFF.

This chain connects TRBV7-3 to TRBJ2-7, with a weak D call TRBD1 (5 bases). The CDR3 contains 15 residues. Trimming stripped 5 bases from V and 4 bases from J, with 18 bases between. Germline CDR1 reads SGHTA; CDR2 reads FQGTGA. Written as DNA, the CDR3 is TGTGCCAGCAGCCCAGAGGCAGGGTTAGTATACGAGCAGTACTTC. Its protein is CASSPEAGLVYEQYF.

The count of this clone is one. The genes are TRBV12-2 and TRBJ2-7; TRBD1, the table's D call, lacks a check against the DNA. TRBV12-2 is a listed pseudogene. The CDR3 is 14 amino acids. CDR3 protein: CASRLGNRVHEQYF. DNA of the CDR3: TGTGCAAGTCGCTTGGGTAACAGGGTCCACGAGCAGTACTTC.

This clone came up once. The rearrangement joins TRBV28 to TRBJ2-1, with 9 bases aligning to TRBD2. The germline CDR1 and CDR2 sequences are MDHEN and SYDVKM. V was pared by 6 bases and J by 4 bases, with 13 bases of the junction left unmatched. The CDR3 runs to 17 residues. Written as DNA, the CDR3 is TGTGCCAGCAGCCCAACCCGACTAGCGGATGGGTACAATGAGCAGTTCTTC. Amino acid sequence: CASSPTRLADGYNEQFF.

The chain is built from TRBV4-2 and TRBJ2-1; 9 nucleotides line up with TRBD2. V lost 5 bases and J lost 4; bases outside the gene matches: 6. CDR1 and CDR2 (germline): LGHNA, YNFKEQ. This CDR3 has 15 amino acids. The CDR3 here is CASSSSSGSYNEQFF. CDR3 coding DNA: TGTGCCAGCAGCTCTAGTAGCGGGAGTTACAATGAGCAGTTCTTC.

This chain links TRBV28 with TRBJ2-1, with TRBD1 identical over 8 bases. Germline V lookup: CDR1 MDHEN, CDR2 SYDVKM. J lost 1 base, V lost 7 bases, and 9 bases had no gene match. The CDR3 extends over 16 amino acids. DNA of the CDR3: TGTGCCAGCATCCCCGGGGGACAGGCATCCTACAATGAGCAGTTCTTC. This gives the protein CASIPGGQASYNEQFF.

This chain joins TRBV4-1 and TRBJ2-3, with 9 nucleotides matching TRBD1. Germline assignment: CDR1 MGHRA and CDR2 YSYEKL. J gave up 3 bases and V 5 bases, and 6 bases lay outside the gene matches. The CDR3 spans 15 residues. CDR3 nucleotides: TGCGCCAGCAGCGCACAGGGGGCAAGTACAGATACGCAGTATTTT. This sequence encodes CASSAQGASTDTQYF.

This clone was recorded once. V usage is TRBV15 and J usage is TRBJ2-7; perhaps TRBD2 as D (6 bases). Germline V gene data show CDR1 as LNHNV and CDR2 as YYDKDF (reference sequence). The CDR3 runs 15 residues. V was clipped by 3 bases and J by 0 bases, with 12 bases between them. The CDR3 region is CATSRGGSGSYEQYF. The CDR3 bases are TGTGCCACCAGCAGGGGAGGTTCCGGCTCCTACGAGCAGTACTTC.

The CDR3 loop is CASSFSGSVTEAFF. CDR3 bases: TGTGCCAGCAGCTTTTCAGGGTCGGTCACTGAAGCTTTCTTT. This chain connects TRBV7-2 to TRBJ1-1; perhaps TRBD1 as D (5 bases). The ends were cut back, 3 bases at V and 4 bases at J, with 12 bases in the middle. The length of the CDR3 is 14 residues. Germline V gene sequence: CDR1 SGHTA, CDR2 FQGNSA.

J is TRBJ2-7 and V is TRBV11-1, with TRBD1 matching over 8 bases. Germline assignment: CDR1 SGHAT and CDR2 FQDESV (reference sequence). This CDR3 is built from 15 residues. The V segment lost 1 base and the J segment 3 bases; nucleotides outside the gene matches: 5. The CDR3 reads CASSLVGQGYYEQYF. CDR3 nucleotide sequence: TGTGCCAGCAGCTTAGTAGGACAGGGATACTACGAGCAGTACTTC.

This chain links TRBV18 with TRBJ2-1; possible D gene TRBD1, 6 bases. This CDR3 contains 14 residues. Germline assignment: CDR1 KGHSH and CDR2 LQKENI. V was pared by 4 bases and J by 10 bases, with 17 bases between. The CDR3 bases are TGTGCCAGCTCACGCACCTCTGGGGGCAGGGAGCAGTTCTTC. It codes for CASSRTSGGREQFF.

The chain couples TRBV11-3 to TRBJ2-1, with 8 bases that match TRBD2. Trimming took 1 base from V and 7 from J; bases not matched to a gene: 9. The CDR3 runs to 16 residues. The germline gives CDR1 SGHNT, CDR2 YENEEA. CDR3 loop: CASSLGVAGRENEQFF. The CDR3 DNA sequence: TGTGCCAGCAGCTTAGGGGTAGCGGGACGAGAGAATGAGCAGTTCTTC. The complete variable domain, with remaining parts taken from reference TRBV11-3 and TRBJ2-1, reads EAGVVQSPRYKIIEKKQPVAFWCNPISGHNTLYWYLQNLGQGPELLIRYENEEAVDDSQLPKDRFSAERLKGVDSTLKIQPAELGDSAVYLCASSLGVAGRENEQFFGPGTRLTVL.

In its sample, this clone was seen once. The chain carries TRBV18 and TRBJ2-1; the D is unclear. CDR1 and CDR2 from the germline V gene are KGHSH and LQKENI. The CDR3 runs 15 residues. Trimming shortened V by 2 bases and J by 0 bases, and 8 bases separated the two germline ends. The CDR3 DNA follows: TGTGCCAGCTCACCAAGACGAAGCTCCTACAATGAGCAGTTCTTC. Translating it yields CASSPRRSSYNEQFF.

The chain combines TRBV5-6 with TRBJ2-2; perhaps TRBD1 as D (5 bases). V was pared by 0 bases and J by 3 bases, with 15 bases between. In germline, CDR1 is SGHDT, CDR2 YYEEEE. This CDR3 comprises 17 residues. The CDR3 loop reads CASSLAPGPYDTGELFF. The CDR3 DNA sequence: TGTGCCAGCAGCTTGGCTCCAGGGCCGTATGACACCGGGGAGCTGTTTTTT.

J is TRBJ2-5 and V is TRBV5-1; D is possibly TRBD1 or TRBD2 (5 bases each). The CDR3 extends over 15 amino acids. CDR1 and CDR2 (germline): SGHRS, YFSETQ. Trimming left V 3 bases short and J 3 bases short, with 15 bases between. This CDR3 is CASSSSGTTEETQYF. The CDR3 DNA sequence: TGCGCCAGCAGCTCGTCCGGGACGACCGAAGAGACCCAGTACTTC.

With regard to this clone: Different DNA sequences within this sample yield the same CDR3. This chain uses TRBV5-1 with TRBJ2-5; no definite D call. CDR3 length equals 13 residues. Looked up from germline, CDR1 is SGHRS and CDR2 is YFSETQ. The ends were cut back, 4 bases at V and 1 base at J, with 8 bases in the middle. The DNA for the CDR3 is TGCGCCAGCAGCCCCAGGAGCCAAGAGACCCAGTACTTC. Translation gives CASSPRSQETQYF. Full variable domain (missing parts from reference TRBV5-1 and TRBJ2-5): KAGVTQTPRYLIKTRGQQVTLSCSPISGHRSVSWYQQTPGQGLQFLFEYFSETQRNKGNFPGRFSGRQFSNSRSEMNVSTLELGDSALYLCASSPRSQETQYFGPGTRLLVL.

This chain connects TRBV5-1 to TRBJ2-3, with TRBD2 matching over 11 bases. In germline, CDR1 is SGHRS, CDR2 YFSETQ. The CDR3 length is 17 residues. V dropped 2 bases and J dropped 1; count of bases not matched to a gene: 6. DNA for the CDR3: TGCGCCAGCAGCTTATTAGCGGGAGGGCCCGGCACAGATACGCAGTATTTT. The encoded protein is CASSLLAGGPGTDTQYF.

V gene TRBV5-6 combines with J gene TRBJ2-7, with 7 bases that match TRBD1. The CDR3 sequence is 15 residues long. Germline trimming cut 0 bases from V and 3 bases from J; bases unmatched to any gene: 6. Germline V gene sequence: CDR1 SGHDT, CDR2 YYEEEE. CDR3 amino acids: CASSLAPQGDYEQYF. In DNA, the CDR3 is TGTGCCAGCAGCTTGGCCCCGCAGGGGGACTACGAGCAGTACTTC.

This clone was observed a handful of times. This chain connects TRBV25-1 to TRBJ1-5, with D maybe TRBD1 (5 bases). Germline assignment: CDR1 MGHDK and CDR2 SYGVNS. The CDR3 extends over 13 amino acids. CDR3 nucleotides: TGTGCTCGCCCACGGGGCAGCAATCAGCCCCAGCATTTT. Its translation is CARPRGSNQPQHF.

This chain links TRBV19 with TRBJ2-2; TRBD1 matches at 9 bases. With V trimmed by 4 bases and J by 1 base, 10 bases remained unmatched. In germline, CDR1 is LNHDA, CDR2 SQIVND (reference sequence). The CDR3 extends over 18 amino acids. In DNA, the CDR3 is TGTGCCAGTAGTAGGCGGACAGGGGCGCCTTGGAACACCGGGGAGCTGTTTTTT. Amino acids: CASSRRTGAPWNTGELFF.